Many counts were recorded for the clone carrying this T cell receptor beta chain. RNA transcripts provided the source from which TCR beta CDR3 regions were amplified. TCR CDR3 underwent first-round RT-PCR with the HTBI primer set. TCRdb reprocessed the multiplex PCR reads with MiXCR, giving one entry per CDR3 protein. The repertoire holds 530,000 or so distinct CDR3 sequences, with around 42% as singletons. This record belongs to a study of T cells in Graves' hyperthyroidism and ophthalmopathy. The ends were cut back, 6 bases at V and 6 bases at J, with 14 bases in the middle. CDR1 is DFQATT, CDR2 SNEGSKA, per germline (reference sequence). This CDR3 has 13 residues.

The clonotype comes from a woman in her late teens or twenties with Graves' hyperthyroidism. The chain joins TRBV20-1 to TRBJ2-2; D may be TRBD2 (5 bases). The sequenced sample was peripheral blood or thyroid tissue (not recorded which). The chain's CDR3 is CSASRGGAGELFF. The DNA for the CDR3 is TGCAGTGCCAGCCGAGGAGGAGCCGGGGAGCTGTTTTTT.